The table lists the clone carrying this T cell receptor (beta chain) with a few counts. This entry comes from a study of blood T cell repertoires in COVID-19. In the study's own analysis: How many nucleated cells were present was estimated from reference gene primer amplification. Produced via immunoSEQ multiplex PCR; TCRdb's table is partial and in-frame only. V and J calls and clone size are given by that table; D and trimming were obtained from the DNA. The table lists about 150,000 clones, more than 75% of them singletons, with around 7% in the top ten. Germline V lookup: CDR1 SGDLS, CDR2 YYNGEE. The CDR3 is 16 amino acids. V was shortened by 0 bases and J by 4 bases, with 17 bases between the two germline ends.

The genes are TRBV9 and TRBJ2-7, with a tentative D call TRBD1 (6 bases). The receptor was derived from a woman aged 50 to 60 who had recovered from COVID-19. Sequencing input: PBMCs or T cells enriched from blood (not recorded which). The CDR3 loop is CASSVAPGHPNYEQYF. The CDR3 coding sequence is TGTGCCAGCAGCGTAGCCCCGGGACACCCCAATTACGAGCAGTACTTC.